Listed below are T cell receptor beta chains from one sample, sequenced in a study of human T cells and chemical hapten exposure. In TCRdb, the RACE reads were re-called with MiXCR into one record per CDR3 protein. The sample shows about 350,000 distinct CDR3 sequences, roughly 6% of them seen only once. Here the sequenced sample was whole blood, taken in connection with sensitization to the hapten diphenylcyclopropenone (DPC). The receptors originated from a woman in her late teens or twenties with alopecia areata. Some clones in this sample may be carry-over from other donors' samples. CDR3s include the opening cysteine and the closing phenylalanine or tryptophan. Fields, in order: clone size, D gene, J gene, V gene, CDR3 protein, CDR3 DNA. D genes are given only for firm matches. Only part of the rows carry a size: once, few, many, or a class if the clone is expanded.

>many|-|TRBJ2-6|TRBV27
CASSSLGSGANVLTF
TGTGCCAGCAGCTCATTGGGCTCTGGGGCCAACGTCCTGACTTTC
>many|TRBD1|TRBJ1-4|TRBV27
CASSLVPPGQGYEKLFF
TGTGCCAGCAGTTTAGTCCCGCCGGGACAGGGGTATGAAAAACTGTTTTTT
>many|-|TRBJ2-2|TRBV12-3/TRBV12-4
CASSLRTYDSNTGELFF
TGTGCCAGCAGTCTCCGGACATATGACTCGAACACCGGGGAGCTGTTTTTT
>many|-|TRBJ1-1|TRBV9
CASSHHDRNTEAFF
TGTGCCAGCAGCCACCACGACAGAAACACTGAAGCTTTCTTT
>-|-|TRBJ2-5|TRBV7-9
CASSDFQETQYF
TGTGCCAGCTCCGACTTCCAAGAGACCCAGTACTTC
>few|-|TRBJ2-1|TRBV6-5
CASGIYEQFF
TGTGCCAGCGGCATTTATGAGCAGTTCTTC
>few|TRBD1|TRBJ1-1|TRBV6-1
CASSEAMQGAWTEAFF
TGTGCCAGCAGTGAAGCTATGCAGGGGGCCTGGACTGAAGCTTTCTTT
>-|TRBD2|TRBJ2-1|TRBV5-4
CASSLAGLANVNEQFF
TGTGCCAGCAGCTTGGCCGGACTAGCGAATGTCAATGAGCAGTTCTTC
>few|-|TRBJ1-2|TRBV20-1
CSAPEASNYGYTF
TGCAGTGCCCCCGAGGCCTCTAACTATGGCTACACCTTC
>-|-|TRBJ1-1|TRBV5-6
CASSWGDLRRTEAFF
TGTGCCAGCAGCTGGGGGGACCTCCGGCGGACTGAAGCTTTCTTT
>-|-|TRBJ2-7|TRBV7-9
CASSFQREQYF
TGTGCCAGCAGCTTTCAGCGCGAGCAGTACTTC
>-|TRBD1|TRBJ1-6|TRBV2
CATRGSGGTANSPLHF
TGTGCCACCAGAGGATCCGGGGGGACAGCAAATTCACCCCTCCACTTT
>-|TRBD2|TRBJ2-7|TRBV18
CASSPPGRAMYEQYF
TGTGCCAGCTCACCACCGGGGAGGGCAATGTACGAGCAGTACTTC
>-|TRBD1|TRBJ2-3|TRBV10-3
CAISESVGTGSTDTQYF
TGTGCCATCAGTGAGTCAGTCGGGACAGGTAGCACAGATACGCAGTATTTT
>few|TRBD2|TRBJ2-7|TRBV7-9
CASSPAGLTIEQYF
TGTGCCAGCAGCCCGGCGGGACTAACGATCGAGCAGTACTTC
>-|TRBD1|TRBJ1-1|TRBV27
CASSPTGSDTEAFF
TGTGCCAGCAGTCCGACAGGGAGTGACACTGAAGCTTTCTTT
>few|-|TRBJ1-2|TRBV2
CASRGDKNYGYTF
TGTGCCAGCAGGGGGGACAAGAACTATGGCTACACCTTC
>many|-|TRBJ2-5|TRBV29-1
CSVETGETQYF
TGCAGCGTTGAGACCGGGGAGACCCAGTACTTC
>-|-|TRBJ1-2|TRBV12-3/TRBV12-4
CASGDSRNYGYTF
TGTGCCAGTGGAGATAGCCGAAACTATGGCTACACCTTC
>many|-|TRBJ1-5|TRBV7-8
CASSLARGRSNQPQHF
TGTGCCAGCAGCTTAGCGCGGGGAAGAAGCAATCAGCCCCAGCATTTT
>-|-|TRBJ2-7|TRBV5-1
CASSSDRNSYEQYF
TGCGCCAGCAGCTCTGACAGAAACTCCTACGAGCAGTACTTC
>many|TRBD1|TRBJ1-5|TRBV10-3
CAISPGTGGINSNQPQHF
TGTGCCATCAGTCCCGGGACAGGAGGAATTAATAGCAATCAGCCCCAGCATTTT
>many|-|TRBJ1-5|TRBV7-8
CASSPPRDGTANQPQHF
TGTGCCAGCAGCCCCCCACGGGACGGCACCGCGAATCAGCCCCAGCATTTT
>few|-|TRBJ2-3|TRBV12-3/TRBV12-4
CASSSRSRGITDTQYF
TGTGCCAGCAGTTCCCGTTCGAGGGGGATCACAGATACGCAGTATTTT
>few|TRBD1|TRBJ2-5|TRBV11-1
CASSWADRFTQETQYF
TGTGCCAGCAGCTGGGCGGACAGGTTTACCCAAGAGACCCAGTACTTC
>many|-|TRBJ1-1|TRBV18
CASSPGKGPEAFF
TGTGCCAGCTCACCAGGGAAGGGCCCTGAAGCTTTCTTT
>many|TRBD1|TRBJ1-6|TRBV28
CASSEADRAGSSPLHF
TGTGCCAGCAGCGAAGCGGACAGGGCCGGGTCTTCACCCCTCCACTTT
>many|-|TRBJ1-3|TRBV7-2
CASSLAQGPRSGNTIYF
TGTGCCAGCAGCTTAGCGCAGGGGCCACGCTCTGGAAACACCATATATTTT
>few|-|TRBJ2-3|TRBV7-2
CASSLGQWADTQYF
TGTGCCAGCAGCTTGGGTCAATGGGCAGATACGCAGTATTTT
>-|TRBD1|TRBJ2-5|TRBV20-1
CSAPPRDRGFGETQYF
TGCAGTGCCCCTCCCCGGGACAGGGGTTTTGGAGAGACCCAGTACTTC
>-|-|TRBJ2-7|TRBV2
CASSEGGASYEQYF
TGTGCCAGCAGTGAAGGCGGGGCGAGCTACGAGCAGTACTTC
>many|TRBD1|TRBJ1-1|TRBV7-9
CASTSRDREEEAFF
TGTGCCAGCACAAGTCGGGACAGGGAGGAAGAAGCTTTCTTT
>many|-|TRBJ1-1|TRBV7-2
CASSQARTTEAFF
TGTGCCAGCAGCCAAGCTAGGACCACTGAAGCTTTCTTT
>many|-|TRBJ2-7|TRBV29-1
CSVRQGTGAYEQYF
TGCAGCGTTCGCCAGGGGACGGGAGCCTACGAGCAGTACTTC
>many|-|TRBJ1-4|TRBV6-6
CASVWHINEKLFF
TGTGCCAGCGTCTGGCACATTAATGAAAAACTGTTTTTT
>-|-|TRBJ2-3|TRBV7-2
CASRRPGRGSDTQYF
TGTGCCAGCAGGCGTCCGGGGCGGGGCTCAGATACGCAGTATTTT
>many|-|TRBJ2-4|TRBV7-8
CASSPYRVGSGNIQYF
TGTGCCAGCAGCCCATACAGGGTCGGATCGGGAAACATTCAGTACTTC
>many|-|TRBJ2-6|TRBV6-1
CASSAGSGANVLTF
TGTGCCAGCAGTGCAGGGTCTGGGGCCAACGTCCTGACTTTC
>many|-|TRBJ2-6|TRBV6-2/TRBV6-3
CASSLDSGANVLTF
TGTGCCAGCAGCTTGGACTCTGGGGCCAACGTCCTGACTTTC
>-|-|TRBJ1-6|TRBV27
CASSFSRDRGLYNSPLHF
TGTGCCAGCAGTTTCTCCAGGGATAGGGGACTTTATAATTCACCCCTCCACTTT
>-|TRBD1|TRBJ2-2|TRBV28
CASSLGVLGDSANTGELFF
TGTGCCAGCAGTTTAGGAGTTTTGGGGGACAGCGCGAACACCGGGGAGCTGTTTTTT
>many|-|TRBJ2-3|TRBV27
CASSFRAIQGTQYF
TGTGCCAGCAGTTTCCGGGCAATTCAAGGTACGCAGTATTTT
>few|TRBD2|TRBJ2-3|TRBV4-1
CASSRNGLAGNTDTQYF
TGCGCCAGCAGCCGCAACGGACTAGCGGGGAACACAGATACGCAGTATTTT
>few|TRBD1|TRBJ2-3|TRBV6-4
CASSEAGGRTDTQYF
TGTGCCAGCAGTGAGGCAGGGGGTCGCACAGATACGCAGTATTTT
>few|TRBD1|TRBJ2-5|TRBV29-1
CSVGGQGRSQYF
TGCAGCGTGGGGGGACAGGGAAGGTCGCAGTACTTC
>few|-|TRBJ1-1|TRBV7-9
CASSSPPRTEAFF
TGTGCCAGCAGCTCCCCCCCTCGCACTGAAGCTTTCTTT
>many|TRBD1|TRBJ1-1|TRBV6-5
CASSYSIGPGTGAFEAFF
TGTGCCAGCAGTTACTCGATAGGTCCCGGGACAGGGGCTTTTGAAGCTTTCTTT
>-|-|TRBJ2-3|TRBV5-6
CASNTGQYITDTQYF
TGTGCCAGCAACACCGGACAGTATATAACAGATACGCAGTATTTT
>few|TRBD2|TRBJ2-1|TRBV7-2
CASSLAPSGGGGNEQFF
TGTGCCAGCAGCTTAGCGCCTAGCGGGGGAGGGGGCAATGAGCAGTTCTTC
>-|-|TRBJ2-2|TRBV7-9
CASSRGTPTGELFF
TGTGCCAGCAGCCGCGGGACCCCCACCGGGGAGCTGTTTTTT
>few|-|TRBJ2-3|TRBV5-4
CASSLLTGADTQYF
TGTGCCAGCAGCTTGCTGACAGGCGCTGATACGCAGTATTTT
>-|-|TRBJ2-3|TRBV15
CATSGYGGSTDTQYF
TGTGCCACCAGCGGTTACGGGGGTAGCACAGATACGCAGTATTTT
>many|TRBD2|TRBJ2-1|TRBV7-9
CASSLAGGLYNEQFF
TGCGCCAGCAGCTTAGCGGGGGGCCTCTACAATGAGCAGTTCTTC
>many|-|TRBJ1-2|TRBV15
CATSSRGDGSNYGYTF
TGTGCCACCAGCAGCAGGGGAGACGGTTCTAACTATGGCTACACCTTC
>many|-|TRBJ1-5|TRBV6-4
CASSAVSGGQPQHF
TGTGCCAGCAGTGCAGTATCGGGCGGGCAGCCCCAGCATTTT